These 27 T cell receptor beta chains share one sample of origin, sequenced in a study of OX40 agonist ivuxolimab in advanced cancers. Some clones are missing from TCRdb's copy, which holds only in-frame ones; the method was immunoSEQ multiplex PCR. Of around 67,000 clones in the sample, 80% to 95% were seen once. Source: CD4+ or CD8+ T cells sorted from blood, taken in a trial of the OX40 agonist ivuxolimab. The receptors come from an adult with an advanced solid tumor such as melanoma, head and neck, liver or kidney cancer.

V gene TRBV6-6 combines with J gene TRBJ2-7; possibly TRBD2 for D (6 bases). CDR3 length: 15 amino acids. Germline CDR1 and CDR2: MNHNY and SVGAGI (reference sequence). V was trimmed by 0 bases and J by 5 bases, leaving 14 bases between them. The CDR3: CASSYSTGDPDEQYF. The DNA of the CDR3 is TGTGCCAGCAGTTACTCGACGGGGGACCCGGACGAGCAGTACTTC.

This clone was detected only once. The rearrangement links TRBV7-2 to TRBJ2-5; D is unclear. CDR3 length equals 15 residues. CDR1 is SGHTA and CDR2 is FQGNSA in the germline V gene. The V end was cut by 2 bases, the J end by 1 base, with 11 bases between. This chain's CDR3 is CASSLLTRSQETQYF. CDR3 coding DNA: TGTGCCAGCAGCTTACTAACGCGGTCCCAAGAGACCCAGTACTTC.

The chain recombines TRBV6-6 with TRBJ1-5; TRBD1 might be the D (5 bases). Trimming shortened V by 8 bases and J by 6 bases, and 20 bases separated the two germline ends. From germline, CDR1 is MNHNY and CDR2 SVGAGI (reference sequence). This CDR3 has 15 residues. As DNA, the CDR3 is TGTGCCAGCCGTGATGCGGGGGAGTGGGCTCAGCCCCAGCATTTT. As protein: CASRDAGEWAQPQHF.

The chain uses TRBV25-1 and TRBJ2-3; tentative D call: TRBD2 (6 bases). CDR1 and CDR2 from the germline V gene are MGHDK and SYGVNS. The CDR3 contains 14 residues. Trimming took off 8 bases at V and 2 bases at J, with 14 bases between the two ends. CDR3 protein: CASAHGTSTDTQYF. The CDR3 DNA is TGTGCCAGCGCCCACGGGACTTCCACAGATACGCAGTATTTT.

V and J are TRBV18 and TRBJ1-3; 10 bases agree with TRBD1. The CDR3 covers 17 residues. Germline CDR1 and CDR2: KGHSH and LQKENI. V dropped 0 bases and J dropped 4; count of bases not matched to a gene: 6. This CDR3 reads CASSPPSGTGAGNTIYF. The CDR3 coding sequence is TGTGCCAGCTCACCACCATCCGGGACAGGGGCCGGAAACACCATATATTTT.

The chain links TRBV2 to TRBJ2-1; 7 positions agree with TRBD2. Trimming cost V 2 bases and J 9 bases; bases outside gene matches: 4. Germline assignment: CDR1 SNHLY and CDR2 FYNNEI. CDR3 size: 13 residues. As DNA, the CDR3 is TGTGCCAGCAGTGAACTAGCGGAAGGTGAGCAGTTCTTC. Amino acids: CASSELAEGEQFF.

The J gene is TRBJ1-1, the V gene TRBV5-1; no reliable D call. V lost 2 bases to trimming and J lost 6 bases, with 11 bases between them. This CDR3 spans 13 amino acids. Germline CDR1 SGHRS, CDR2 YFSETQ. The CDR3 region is CASSFVGEAEAFF. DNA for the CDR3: TGCGCCAGCAGCTTCGTGGGCGAAGCTGAAGCTTTCTTT. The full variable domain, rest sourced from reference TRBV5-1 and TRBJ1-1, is KAGVTQTPRYLIKTRGQQVTLSCSPISGHRSVSWYQQTPGQGLQFLFEYFSETQRNKGNFPGRFSGRQFSNSRSEMNVSTLELGDSALYLCASSFVGEAEAFFGQGTRLTVV.

DNA for the CDR3: TGTGCCAGCAGCTTGGGGGACAGGGGGATCCATGAGCAGTTCTTC. Its protein product is CASSLGDRGIHEQFF. The rearrangement uses TRBV7-7 and TRBJ2-1, with 11 bases matching TRBD1. In germline, CDR1 is SSHAT, CDR2 FNYEAQ (reference sequence). CDR3 length equals 15 residues. Trimming cost V 3 bases and J 8 bases; bases outside gene matches: 6.

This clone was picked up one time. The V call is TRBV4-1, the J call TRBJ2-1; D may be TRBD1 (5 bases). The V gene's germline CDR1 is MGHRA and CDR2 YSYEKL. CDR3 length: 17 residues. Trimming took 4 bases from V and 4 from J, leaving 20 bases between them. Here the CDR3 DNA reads TGCGCCAGCAGCCTTAGACAGCTCCCTATGGGTTACAATGAGCAGTTCTTC. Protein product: CASSLRQLPMGYNEQFF.

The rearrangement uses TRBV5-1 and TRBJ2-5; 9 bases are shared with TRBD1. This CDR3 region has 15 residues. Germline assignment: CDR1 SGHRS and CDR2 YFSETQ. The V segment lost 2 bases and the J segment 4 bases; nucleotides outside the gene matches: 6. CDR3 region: CASSLIRDRAETQYF. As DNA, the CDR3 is TGCGCCAGCAGCTTAATCCGGGACAGGGCAGAGACCCAGTACTTC.

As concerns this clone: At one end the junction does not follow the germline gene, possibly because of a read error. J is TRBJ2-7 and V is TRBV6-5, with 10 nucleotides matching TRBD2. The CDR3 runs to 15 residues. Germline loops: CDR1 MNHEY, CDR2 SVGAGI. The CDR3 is CASSYSSGRAYEQYF. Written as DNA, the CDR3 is TGTGCCAGCAGCTACTCGAGCGGGAGGGCGTACGAGCAGTACTTC.

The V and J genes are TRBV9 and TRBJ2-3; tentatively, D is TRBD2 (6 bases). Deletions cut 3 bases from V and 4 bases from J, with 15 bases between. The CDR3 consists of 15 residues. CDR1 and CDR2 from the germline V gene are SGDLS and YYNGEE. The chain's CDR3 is CASSALLARADTQYF. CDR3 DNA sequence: TGTGCCAGCAGCGCATTACTAGCCCGCGCAGATACGCAGTATTTT.

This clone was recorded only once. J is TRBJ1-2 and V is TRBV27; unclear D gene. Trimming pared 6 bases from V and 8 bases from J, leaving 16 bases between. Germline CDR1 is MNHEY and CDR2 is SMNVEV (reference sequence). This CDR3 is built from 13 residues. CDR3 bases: TGTGCCAGCAGGGTGGGGTTTATAGGCGGCTACACCTTC. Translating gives CASRVGFIGGYTF.

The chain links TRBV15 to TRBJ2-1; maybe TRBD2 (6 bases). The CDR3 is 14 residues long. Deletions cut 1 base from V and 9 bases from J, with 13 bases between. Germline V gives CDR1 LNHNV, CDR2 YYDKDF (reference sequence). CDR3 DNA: TGTGCCACCAGCAGAGTTAGCGGTGGTAGTGAGCAGTTCTTC. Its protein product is CATSRVSGGSEQFF.

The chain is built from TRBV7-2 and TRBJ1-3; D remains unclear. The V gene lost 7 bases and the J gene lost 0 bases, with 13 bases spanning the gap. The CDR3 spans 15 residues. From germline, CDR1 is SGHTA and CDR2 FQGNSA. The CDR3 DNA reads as TGTGCCAGCACTGGTAAAGGGTCCTCTGGAAACACCATATATTTT. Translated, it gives CASTGKGSSGNTIYF. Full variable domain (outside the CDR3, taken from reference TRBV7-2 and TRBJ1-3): GAGVSQSPSNKVTEKGKDVELRCDPISGHTALYWYRQSLGQGLEFLIYFQGNSAPDKSGLPSDRFSAERTGGSVSTLTIQRTQQEDSAVYLCASTGKGSSGNTIYFGEGSWLTVV.

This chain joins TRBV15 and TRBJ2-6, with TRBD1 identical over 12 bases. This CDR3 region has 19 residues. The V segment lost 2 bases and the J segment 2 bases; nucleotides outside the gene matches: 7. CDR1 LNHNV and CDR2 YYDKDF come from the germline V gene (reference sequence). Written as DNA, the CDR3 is TGTGCCACCAGCAGACTTCCGGGACAGGGGGCGACTGGGGCCAACGTCCTGACTTTC. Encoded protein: CATSRLPGQGATGANVLTF.

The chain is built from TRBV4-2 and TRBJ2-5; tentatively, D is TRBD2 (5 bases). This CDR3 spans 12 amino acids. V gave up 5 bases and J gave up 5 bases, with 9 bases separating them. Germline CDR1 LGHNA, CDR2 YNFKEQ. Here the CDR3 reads CASSGEWETQYF. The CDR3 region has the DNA TGTGCCAGCAGCGGGGAGTGGGAGACCCAGTACTTC.

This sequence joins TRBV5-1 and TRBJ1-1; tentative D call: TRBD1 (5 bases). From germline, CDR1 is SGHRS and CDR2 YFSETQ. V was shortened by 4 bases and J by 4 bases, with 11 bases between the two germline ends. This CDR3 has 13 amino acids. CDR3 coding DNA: TGCGCCAGCAGCCTTCGGGACCGCACTGAAGCTTTCTTT. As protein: CASSLRDRTEAFF.

The CDR3 DNA reads TGTGCCAGCAGCTCGGGACAGGGGAGCGATACTGAAGCTTTCTTT. Its protein is CASSSGQGSDTEAFF. This chain links TRBV11-3 with TRBJ1-1; the match to TRBD1 covers 10 bases. CDR3 length: 15 residues. Germline loops: CDR1 SGHNT, CDR2 YENEEA. J gave up 5 bases and V 4 bases, and 7 bases lay outside the gene matches.

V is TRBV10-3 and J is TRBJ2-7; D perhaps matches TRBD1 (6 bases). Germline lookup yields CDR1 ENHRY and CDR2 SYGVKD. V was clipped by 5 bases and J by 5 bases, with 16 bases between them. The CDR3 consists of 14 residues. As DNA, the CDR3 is TGTGCCATCAGTAAACGGGACAAGAACCACGAGCAGTACTTC. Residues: CAISKRDKNHEQYF.

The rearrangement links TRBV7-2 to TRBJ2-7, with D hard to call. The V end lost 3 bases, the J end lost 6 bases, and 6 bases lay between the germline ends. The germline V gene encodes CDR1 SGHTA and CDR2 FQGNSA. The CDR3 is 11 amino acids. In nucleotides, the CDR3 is TGTGCCAGCAGCTTCACCGCCGAGCAGTACTTC. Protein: CASSFTAEQYF.

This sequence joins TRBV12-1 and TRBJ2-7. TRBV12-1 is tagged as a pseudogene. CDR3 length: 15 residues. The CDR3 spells CASPGGAKASYEQYF. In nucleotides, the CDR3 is TGTGCCAGCCCAGGGGGGGCGAAAGCGAGCTACGAGCAGTACTTC.

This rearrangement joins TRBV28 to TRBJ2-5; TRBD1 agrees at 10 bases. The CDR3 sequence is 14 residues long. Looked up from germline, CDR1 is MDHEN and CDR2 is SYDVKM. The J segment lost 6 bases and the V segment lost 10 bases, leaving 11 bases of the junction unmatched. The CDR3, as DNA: TGTGCCACGATCAAGACAGGGGGCGCAAAGACCCAGTACTTC. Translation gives CATIKTGGAKTQYF.

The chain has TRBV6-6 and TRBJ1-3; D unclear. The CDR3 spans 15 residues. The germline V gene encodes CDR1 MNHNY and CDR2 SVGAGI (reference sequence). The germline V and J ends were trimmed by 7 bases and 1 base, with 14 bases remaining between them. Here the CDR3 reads CASISGDRSGNTIYF. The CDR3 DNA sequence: TGTGCCAGCATATCCGGTGACCGTTCTGGAAACACCATATATTTT.

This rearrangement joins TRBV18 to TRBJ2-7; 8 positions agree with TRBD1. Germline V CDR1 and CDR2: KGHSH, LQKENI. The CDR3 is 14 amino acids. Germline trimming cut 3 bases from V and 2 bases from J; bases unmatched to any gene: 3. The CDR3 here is CASSPGQGTYEQYF. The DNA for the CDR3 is TGTGCCAGCTCACCCGGACAGGGAACCTACGAGCAGTACTTC. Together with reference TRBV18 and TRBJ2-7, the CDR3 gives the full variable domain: NAGVMQNPRHLVRRRGQEARLRCSPMKGHSHVYWYRQLPEEGLKFMVYLQKENIIDESGMPKERFSAEFPKEGPSILRIQQVVRGDSAAYFCASSPGQGTYEQYFGPGTRLTVT.

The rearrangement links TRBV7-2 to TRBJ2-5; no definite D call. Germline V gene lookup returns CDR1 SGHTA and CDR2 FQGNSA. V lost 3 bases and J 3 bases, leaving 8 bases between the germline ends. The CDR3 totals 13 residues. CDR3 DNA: TGTGCCAGCAGCTTCTTTGGGGAAGAGACCCAGTACTTC. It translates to CASSFFGEETQYF.

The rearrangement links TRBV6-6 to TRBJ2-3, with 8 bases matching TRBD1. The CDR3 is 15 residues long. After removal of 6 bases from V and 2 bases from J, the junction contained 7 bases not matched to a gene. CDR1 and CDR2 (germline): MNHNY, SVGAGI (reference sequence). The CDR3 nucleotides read TGTGCCAGCAGGTCGGGACAGGCCTCCACAGATACGCAGTATTTT. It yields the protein CASRSGQASTDTQYF.